This entry is about one TCR beta chain. Its antigen is as yet unknown. The data derive from a study of CXCR3-negative and CXCR3-positive naive CD8 T cells. Study-wide findings and caveats: More hydrophobic TRB CDR3s occurred in CXCR3-positive than in CXCR3-negative naive cells.

Naivety in CD8+ T cells corresponded to a CD45RO-CCR7+CD27+CD95- phenotype. The length of the CDR3 is 13 residues. Germline V gene sequence: CDR1 SSHAT, CDR2 FNYEAQ (reference sequence). Researchers prepared the TRB cDNA libraries using 5' RACE with UMI labels. TCRdb re-called the 5' RACE reads and shows each CDR3 protein once, DNA omitted. The sample shows approximately 100,000 distinct CDR3 sequences, and approximately 0.38% sits with its ten largest clones. The TCR was taken from a human donor in good health. Some clones in this sample may be carry-over from other donors' samples. The chain is built from TRBV7-7 and TRBJ2-1. The material sequenced was naive CXCR3+ CD8+ T cells from blood. The sample's subset: CD45RO-CCR7+CD27+CD95- naive CD8+ T cells expressing CXCR3 (TNR3+). CDR3 sequence reads: CASSASIYNEQFF.